This TCR beta chain was found in a study of cytomegalovirus exposure and HLA in healthy donors. Overall study results and limits: The study flagged about 150 TCR beta chains as cytomegalovirus-associated.

TCRdb's copy holds only in-frame clones and misses some; the assay was immunoSEQ multiplex PCR. This table has 250,000 to 350,000 clones, around 90% appearing once. Germline V CDR1 and CDR2: SGHRS, YFSETQ. The CDR3 runs to 15 residues. V shed 4 bases and J shed 5 bases, with 19 bases lying between them. This clone was found a few times. Its antigen remains unidentified. Sequenced material: PBMCs. The TCR was taken from a woman in her twenties or thirties in good health and CMV-seropositive. This chain joins TRBV5-1 and TRBJ2-7; a possible D gene is TRBD1 (5 bases). In nucleotides, the CDR3 is TGCGCCAGCAGCCCTACGGGCAGGGTATCGAACGAGCAGTACTTC. It specifies CASSPTGRVSNEQYF.